This is a list of T cell receptor beta chains from one sample in a study of PD-L1 blockade in urothelial cancer. The data were produced by immunoSEQ multiplex PCR, yet TCRdb's version contains in-frame clones alone and is incomplete. The sample has tens of thousands of clones, roughly 88% seen once. The sample here was PBMCs, taken around atezolizumab (anti-PD-L1) treatment. All receptors derive from a man aged 45-65 years with urothelial cancer. CDR3s include the opening cysteine and the closing phenylalanine or tryptophan. A D gene is named only where the DNA matches it firmly. Clone size is not always given. Where it is, it says once, few, many or a class for expanded clones.

V gene: TRBV19
J gene: TRBJ2-5
D gene: TRBD1
CDR3 length: 16
clone size: -
CDR3 protein: CASSKSTGFPQETQYF
CDR3 DNA: TGTGCCAGTAGTAAATCGACAGGGTTTCCCCAAGAGACCCAGTACTTC

V gene: TRBV10-2
J gene: TRBJ1-5
D gene: -
CDR3 length: 13
clone size: -
CDR3 protein: CASTTGSGQPQHF
CDR3 DNA: TGCGCCAGCACCACAGGGAGCGGTCAGCCCCAGCATTTT

V gene: TRBV25-1
J gene: TRBJ1-4
D gene: -
CDR3 length: 14
clone size: few
CDR3 protein: CASTGGRLNEKLFF
CDR3 DNA: TGTGCCAGCACTGGAGGGAGGTTGAATGAAAAACTGTTTTTT

V gene: TRBV7-9
J gene: TRBJ2-7
D gene: TRBD1
CDR3 length: 18
clone size: -
CDR3 protein: CASSLEAGQGGGYYEQYF
CDR3 DNA: TGTGCCAGCAGCTTAGAGGCGGGACAGGGCGGGGGTTACTACGAGCAGTACTTC

V gene: TRBV19
J gene: TRBJ2-5
D gene: TRBD1
CDR3 length: 15
clone size: -
CDR3 protein: CASSIAGQGAETQYF
CDR3 DNA: TGTGCCAGTAGTATTGCCGGACAGGGGGCAGAGACCCAGTACTTC

V gene: TRBV7-2
J gene: TRBJ1-4
D gene: -
CDR3 length: 14
clone size: -
CDR3 protein: CASSQRVWNEKLFF
CDR3 DNA: TGTGCCAGCAGCCAACGGGTCTGGAATGAAAAACTGTTTTTT

V gene: TRBV14
J gene: TRBJ2-6
D gene: TRBD1
CDR3 length: 18
clone size: once
CDR3 protein: CASTPGTGFSSGANVLTF
CDR3 DNA: TGTGCCAGCACCCCCGGGACAGGATTCAGTTCTGGGGCCAACGTCCTGACTTTC

V gene: TRBV11-2
J gene: TRBJ2-2
D gene: TRBD1
CDR3 length: 15
clone size: -
CDR3 protein: CASSAHRGNTGELFF
CDR3 DNA: TGTGCCAGCAGCGCTCACAGGGGAAACACCGGGGAGCTGTTTTTT

V gene: TRBV27
J gene: TRBJ1-2
D gene: TRBD1
CDR3 length: 15
clone size: -
CDR3 protein: CASSSYRGQTHGYTF
CDR3 DNA: TGTGCCAGCAGTTCGTACAGGGGGCAAACCCATGGCTACACCTTC

V gene: TRBV5-5
J gene: TRBJ1-5
D gene: -
CDR3 length: 11
clone size: -
CDR3 protein: CVGAGDQPQHF
CDR3 DNA: TGTGTGGGGGCAGGGGATCAGCCCCAGCATTTT

V gene: TRBV4-3
J gene: TRBJ2-2
D gene: TRBD2
CDR3 length: 14
clone size: -
CDR3 protein: CASRPGLAYGELFF
CDR3 DNA: TGCGCCAGCAGGCCGGGACTAGCTTACGGGGAGCTGTTTTTT

V gene: TRBV15
J gene: TRBJ2-1
D gene: TRBD1
CDR3 length: 13
clone size: -
CDR3 protein: CATKFGTGNEQFF
CDR3 DNA: TGTGCCACCAAATTCGGGACAGGGAATGAGCAGTTCTTC

V gene: TRBV18
J gene: TRBJ1-3
D gene: -
CDR3 length: 18
clone size: -
CDR3 protein: CASSSGPVPFSSGNTIYF
CDR3 DNA: TGTGCCAGCTCATCAGGGCCCGTGCCCTTCTCCTCTGGAAACACCATATATTTT

V gene: TRBV7-9
J gene: TRBJ1-1
D gene: TRBD1
CDR3 length: 14
clone size: -
CDR3 protein: CASSRQGSITEAFF
CDR3 DNA: TGTGCCAGCAGCCGACAGGGGAGTATCACTGAAGCTTTCTTT

V gene: TRBV11-2
J gene: TRBJ2-5
D gene: TRBD2
CDR3 length: 16
clone size: -
CDR3 protein: CASSRTSGQYQETQYF
CDR3 DNA: TGTGCCAGCAGTCGAACTAGCGGACAGTACCAAGAGACCCAGTACTTC

V gene: TRBV19
J gene: TRBJ2-5
D gene: TRBD1
CDR3 length: 13
clone size: -
CDR3 protein: CASSIYRGETQYF
CDR3 DNA: TGTGCCAGTAGTATATACAGGGGGGAGACCCAGTACTTC

V gene: TRBV6-5
J gene: TRBJ1-2
D gene: -
CDR3 length: 12
clone size: -
CDR3 protein: CASRRINYGYTF
CDR3 DNA: TGTGCCAGCAGGAGAATTAACTATGGCTACACCTTC

V gene: TRBV5-1
J gene: TRBJ1-2
D gene: -
CDR3 length: 15
clone size: -
CDR3 protein: CASSLEATSNYGYTF
CDR3 DNA: TGCGCCAGCAGCTTGGAGGCGACATCTAACTATGGCTACACCTTC

V gene: TRBV14
J gene: TRBJ1-2
D gene: TRBD1
CDR3 length: 15
clone size: -
CDR3 protein: CASSQTVGQIYGYTF
CDR3 DNA: TGTGCCAGCAGCCAAACGGTGGGACAGATTTATGGCTACACCTTC

V gene: TRBV21-1
J gene: TRBJ2-6
D gene: -
CDR3 length: 19
clone size: -
CDR3 protein: CASSKRPGTGGAGANVLTF
CDR3 DNA: TGTGCCAGCAGCAAAAGACCCGGGACAGGGGGCGCTGGGGCCAACGTCCTGACTTTC

V gene: TRBV11-3
J gene: TRBJ2-1
D gene: TRBD2
CDR3 length: 19
clone size: -
CDR3 protein: CASSFSYGTSGGYYNEQFF
CDR3 DNA: TGTGCCAGCAGCTTTAGCTACGGGACTAGCGGGGGATACTACAATGAGCAGTTCTTC

V gene: TRBV19
J gene: TRBJ1-5
D gene: -
CDR3 length: 15
clone size: once
CDR3 protein: CASSTTGNSNQPQHF
CDR3 DNA: TGTGCCAGTAGTACAACAGGGAATAGCAATCAGCCCCAGCATTTT

V gene: TRBV29-1
J gene: TRBJ2-1
D gene: -
CDR3 length: 14
clone size: -
CDR3 protein: CSVPGLLSYNEQFF
CDR3 DNA: TGCAGCGTTCCGGGACTGCTCTCCTACAATGAGCAGTTCTTC

V gene: TRBV27
J gene: TRBJ2-3
D gene: TRBD2
CDR3 length: 15
clone size: -
CDR3 protein: CATRYSGGPTDTQYF
CDR3 DNA: TGTGCCACCAGATATAGCGGGGGGCCTACAGATACGCAGTATTTT

V gene: TRBV27
J gene: TRBJ1-1
D gene: TRBD1
CDR3 length: 16
clone size: -
CDR3 protein: CASSPSTGTGRTEAFF
CDR3 DNA: TGTGCCAGCAGTCCAAGTACCGGGACAGGGCGTACTGAAGCTTTCTTT

V gene: TRBV29-1
J gene: TRBJ2-7
D gene: -
CDR3 length: 12
clone size: -
CDR3 protein: CSVVGRSYEQYF
CDR3 DNA: TGCAGCGTTGTAGGCAGGTCTTACGAGCAGTACTTC

V gene: TRBV10-1
J gene: TRBJ2-5
D gene: -
CDR3 length: 13
clone size: few
CDR3 protein: CASSMTVQETQYF
CDR3 DNA: TGCGCCAGCAGCATGACAGTGCAAGAGACCCAGTACTTC

V gene: TRBV7-9
J gene: TRBJ1-3
D gene: -
CDR3 length: 14
clone size: -
CDR3 protein: CASSHRRDGNTIYF
CDR3 DNA: TGTGCCAGCAGCCACCGGAGAGATGGAAACACCATATATTTT